Listed below are T cell receptor beta chains from one sample, sequenced in a study of cytotoxic CD8 clonotypes in ibrutinib-treated CLL. TCRdb's copy holds only in-frame clones and misses some; the assay was immunoSEQ multiplex PCR. The sample lists some 130,000 clones, 80% to 90% occurring once. Sequencing used PBMCs, obtained after 24 months of ibrutinib treatment. The source is a human donor with chronic lymphocytic leukemia. The CDR3 runs from the conserved cysteine through the conserved F or W. D genes are given only for firm matches. The size entry is marked missing in some rows and otherwise reads once, few, many or a size class.

v_gene	abundance	d_gene	j_gene	CDR3aa	CDR3nt
TRBV27	NA	NA	TRBJ2-7	CASSSPGVSPREQYF	TGTGCCAGCAGTTCCCCGGGGGTCTCCCCTAGGGAGCAGTACTTC
TRBV5-1	NA	NA	TRBJ1-2	CASSLQEGGYTF	TGCGCCAGCAGCTTGCAGGAGGGTGGCTACACCTTC
TRBV28	NA	TRBD2	TRBJ2-7	CASSLESSGRRRSGQYF	TGTGCCAGCAGTTTAGAGTCTAGCGGGAGGAGAAGGTCAGGGCAGTACTTC
TRBV7-8	NA	NA	TRBJ2-5	CASSLGSRSVQETQYF	TGTGCCAGCAGCTTAGGTTCCAGATCCGTCCAAGAGACCCAGTACTTC
TRBV30	NA	TRBD1	TRBJ2-5	CAWGSGQGALSEQETQYF	TGTGCCTGGGGGTCGGGACAGGGGGCGCTTTCCGAACAAGAGACCCAGTACTTC
TRBV6-6	NA	NA	TRBJ1-2	CASSRGGDYGYTF	TGTGCCAGCAGTAGGGGGGGTGACTATGGCTACACCTTC
TRBV7-8	NA	TRBD2	TRBJ2-1	CASSLGGLAVSSYNEQFF	TGTGCCAGCAGCTTAGGGGGACTAGCGGTGAGCTCCTACAATGAGCAGTTCTTC
TRBV28	few	TRBD1	TRBJ1-5	CASRRGTGNQPQHF	TGTGCCAGCAGGCGCGGGACAGGCAATCAGCCCCAGCATTTT
TRBV5-1	NA	NA	TRBJ1-2	CASSSRGNYGYTF	TGCGCCAGCAGCTCGAGAGGGAACTATGGCTACACCTTC
TRBV15	NA	NA	TRBJ2-3	CATSSALLAGPSGDTQYF	TGTGCCACCAGCAGTGCCCTCCTCGCCGGGCCCTCTGGCGATACGCAGTATTTT
TRBV7-2	NA	NA	TRBJ1-1	CASSLKTYTEAFF	TGTGCCAGCAGCTTGAAAACTTACACTGAAGCTTTCTTT
TRBV7-7	once	NA	TRBJ2-5	CASSLSGLQETQYF	TGTGCCAGCAGCTTATCTGGACTACAAGAGACCCAGTACTTC
TRBV6-5	NA	NA	TRBJ2-2	CASRPPVTGELFF	TGTGCCAGCAGACCGCCCGTGACCGGGGAGCTGTTTTTT
TRBV29-1	NA	TRBD1	TRBJ1-4	CSVRDRGRNEKLFF	TGCAGCGTCCGGGACAGGGGGCGGAATGAAAAACTGTTTTTT
TRBV7-2	NA	NA	TRBJ1-5	CASSGRDQPQHF	TGTGCCAGCAGCGGGAGAGATCAGCCCCAGCATTTT
TRBV2	NA	NA	TRBJ1-2	CASLRRAQANYGYTF	TGTGCCAGCTTACGGCGGGCCCAAGCTAACTATGGCTACACCTTC
TRBV5-1	once	NA	TRBJ2-7	CASSLSPPGRGDEQYF	TGCGCCAGCAGCTTGTCTCCACCCGGAAGGGGCGACGAGCAGTACTTC
TRBV30	NA	TRBD2	TRBJ2-3	CAWSAPTSGGGRNTQYF	TGTGCCTGGAGTGCCCCGACTAGCGGGGGGGGCCGAAATACGCAGTATTTT
TRBV29-1	NA	NA	TRBJ1-1	CSVEDVGFWNTEAFF	TGCAGCGTTGAAGATGTGGGGTTCTGGAACACTGAAGCTTTCTTT
TRBV7-2	NA	TRBD2	TRBJ2-1	CASSPGAGGPYEQFF	TGTGCCAGCAGCCCTGGAGCGGGAGGGCCCTATGAGCAGTTCTTC
TRBV19	few	NA	TRBJ2-7	CASMDSNSYEQYF	TGTGCCAGCATGGACAGCAACTCCTACGAGCAGTACTTC
TRBV27	NA	NA	TRBJ2-7	CASSLTGSYEQYF	TGTGCCAGCAGTTTAACTGGATCCTACGAGCAGTACTTC
TRBV27	NA	NA	TRBJ2-7	CASRRTSGYEQYF	TGTGCCAGCAGGAGAACTAGTGGCTACGAGCAGTACTTC
TRBV28	NA	TRBD1	TRBJ2-4	CASSLSRTGLRNIQYF	TGTGCCAGCAGTTTATCCCGGACAGGGCTAAGGAACATTCAGTACTTC
TRBV18	NA	TRBD1	TRBJ2-1	CASSLGQGSYNEQFF	TGTGCCAGCTCCCTCGGACAGGGGTCATACAATGAGCAGTTCTTC
TRBV18	NA	NA	TRBJ1-2	CASSLELLICYYGYTF	TGTGCCAGCTCCCTTGAACTCCTAATTTGCTACTATGGCTACACCTTC
TRBV21-1	NA	NA	TRBJ1-2	CATERPGQEVTANYGYTF	TGTGCCACCGAGAGACCCGGACAGGAGGTTACCGCTAACTATGGCTACACCTTC
TRBV5-1	once	NA	TRBJ2-7	CASSFWQDREQYF	TGCGCCAGCAGCTTTTGGCAGGATAGGGAGCAGTACTTC
TRBV7-9	NA	NA	TRBJ2-5	CASSLGGRRAQETQYF	TGTGCCAGCAGCTTAGGTGGGCGTAGGGCCCAAGAGACCCAGTACTTC
TRBV14	many	NA	TRBJ1-2	CASSQQAGQGYTF	TGTGCCAGCAGCCAACAGGCGGGGCAAGGCTACACCTTC
TRBV4-2	NA	NA	TRBJ2-5	CASSQVGLMGQETQYF	TGTGCCAGCAGCCAGGTGGGCCTGATGGGGCAAGAGACCCAGTACTTC
TRBV5-4	NA	TRBD1	TRBJ1-1	CASSLTGVKNTEAFF	TGTGCCAGCAGCCTGACAGGGGTTAAGAACACTGAAGCTTTCTTT
TRBV5-6	NA	NA	TRBJ1-1	CASSDSRRAPLNTEAFF	TGTGCCAGCAGCGATTCCCGGAGGGCTCCACTGAACACTGAAGCTTTCTTT
TRBV28	NA	NA	TRBJ2-4	CASSSSGLAKNIQYF	TGTGCCAGCAGCTCTTCAGGGTTAGCCAAAAACATTCAGTACTTC
TRBV5-1	NA	TRBD1	TRBJ1-1	CASSNDRGVTEAFF	TGCGCCAGCAGCAACGACAGGGGGGTCACTGAAGCTTTCTTT
TRBV28	NA	NA	TRBJ1-5	CATGGQPQHF	TGTGCCACCGGGGGCCAGCCCCAGCATTTT
TRBV5-1	NA	NA	TRBJ2-1	CASSPGLGNYNEQFF	TGCGCCAGCAGCCCGGGGCTAGGAAACTACAATGAGCAGTTCTTC
TRBV9	NA	NA	TRBJ2-3	CASSVVPQFNTAQYF	TGTGCCAGCAGCGTAGTACCTCAGTTTAACACGGCGCAGTATTTT
TRBV4-1	NA	TRBD1	TRBJ1-2	CASSQGQGYYGYTF	TGCGCCAGCAGCCAGGGACAGGGATACTATGGCTACACCTTC
TRBV7-9	NA	NA	TRBJ1-5	CASSQDSIYQPQHF	TGTGCCAGCAGCCAGGACAGCATCTATCAGCCCCAGCATTTT